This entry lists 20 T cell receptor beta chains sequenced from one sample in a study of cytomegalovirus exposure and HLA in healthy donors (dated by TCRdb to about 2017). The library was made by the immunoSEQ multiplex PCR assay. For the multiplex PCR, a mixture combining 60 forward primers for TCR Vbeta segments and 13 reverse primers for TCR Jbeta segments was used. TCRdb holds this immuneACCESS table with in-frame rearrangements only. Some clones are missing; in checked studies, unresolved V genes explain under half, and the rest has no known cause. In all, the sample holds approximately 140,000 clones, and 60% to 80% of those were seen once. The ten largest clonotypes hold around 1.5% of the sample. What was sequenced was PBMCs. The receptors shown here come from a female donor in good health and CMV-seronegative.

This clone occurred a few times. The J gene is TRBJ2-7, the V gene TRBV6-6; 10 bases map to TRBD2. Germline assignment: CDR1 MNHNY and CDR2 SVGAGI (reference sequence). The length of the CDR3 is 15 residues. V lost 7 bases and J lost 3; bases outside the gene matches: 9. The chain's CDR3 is CASIPGGTSVYEQYF. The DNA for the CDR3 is TGTGCCAGCATCCCGGGGGGGACTAGCGTCTACGAGCAGTACTTC.

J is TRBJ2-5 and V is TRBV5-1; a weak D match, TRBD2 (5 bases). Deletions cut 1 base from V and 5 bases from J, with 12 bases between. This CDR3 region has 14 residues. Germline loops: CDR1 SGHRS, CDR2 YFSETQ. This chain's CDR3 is CASSLRGIGETQYF. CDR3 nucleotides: TGCGCCAGCAGCTTGCGGGGAATCGGGGAGACCCAGTACTTC.

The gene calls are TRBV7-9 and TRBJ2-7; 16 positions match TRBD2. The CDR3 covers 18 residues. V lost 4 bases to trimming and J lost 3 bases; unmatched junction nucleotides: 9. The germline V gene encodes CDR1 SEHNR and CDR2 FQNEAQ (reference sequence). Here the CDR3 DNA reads TGTGCCAGCAGCTCGGGACTAGCGGGAGGGCCGTCTAGCTACGAGCAGTACTTC. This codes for CASSSGLAGGPSSYEQYF.

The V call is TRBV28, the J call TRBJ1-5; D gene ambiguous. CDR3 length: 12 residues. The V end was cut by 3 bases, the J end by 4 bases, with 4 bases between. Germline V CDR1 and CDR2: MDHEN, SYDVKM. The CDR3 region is CASSFINQPQHF. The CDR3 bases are TGTGCCAGCAGTTTCATTAATCAGCCCCAGCATTTT. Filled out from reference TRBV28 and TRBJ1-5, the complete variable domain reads DVKVTQSSRYLVKRTGEKVFLECVQDMDHENMFWYRQDPGLGLRLIYFSYDVKMKEKGDIPEGYSVSREKKERFSLILESASTNQTSMYLCASSFINQPQHFGDGTRLSIL.

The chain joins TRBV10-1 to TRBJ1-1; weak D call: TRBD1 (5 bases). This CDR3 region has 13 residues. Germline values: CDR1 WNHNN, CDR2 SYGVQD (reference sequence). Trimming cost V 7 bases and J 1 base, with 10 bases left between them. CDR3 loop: CASTGEPNTEAFF. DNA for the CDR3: TGCGCCAGCACGGGGGAACCGAACACTGAAGCTTTCTTT.

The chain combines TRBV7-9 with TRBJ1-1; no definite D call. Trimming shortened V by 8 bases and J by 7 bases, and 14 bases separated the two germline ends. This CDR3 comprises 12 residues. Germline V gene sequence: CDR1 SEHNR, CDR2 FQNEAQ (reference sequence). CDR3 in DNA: TGTGCCAGCGTCCTCCGGGGAGGTGAAGCTTTCTTT. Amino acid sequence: CASVLRGGEAFF.

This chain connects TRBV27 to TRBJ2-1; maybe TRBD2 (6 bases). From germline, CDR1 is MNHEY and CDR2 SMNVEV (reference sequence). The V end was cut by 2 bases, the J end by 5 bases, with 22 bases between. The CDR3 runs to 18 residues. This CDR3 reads CASSLTSATGLTNNEQFF. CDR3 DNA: TGTGCCAGCAGTTTAACCTCGGCCACGGGACTGACGAACAATGAGCAGTTCTTC.

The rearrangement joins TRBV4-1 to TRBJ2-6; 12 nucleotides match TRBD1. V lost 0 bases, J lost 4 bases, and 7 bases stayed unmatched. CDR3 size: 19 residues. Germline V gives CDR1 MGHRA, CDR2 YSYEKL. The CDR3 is CASSQDQLGQGAGANVLTF. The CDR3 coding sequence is TGCGCCAGCAGCCAAGATCAGTTGGGACAGGGGGCGGGGGCCAACGTCCTGACTTTC.

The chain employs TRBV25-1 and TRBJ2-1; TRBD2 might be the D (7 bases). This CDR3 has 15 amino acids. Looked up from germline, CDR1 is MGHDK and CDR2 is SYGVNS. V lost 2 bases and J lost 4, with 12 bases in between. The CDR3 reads CASSEGGGEYNEQFF. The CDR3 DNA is TGTGCCAGCAGTGAAGGGGGGGGCGAATACAATGAGCAGTTCTTC.

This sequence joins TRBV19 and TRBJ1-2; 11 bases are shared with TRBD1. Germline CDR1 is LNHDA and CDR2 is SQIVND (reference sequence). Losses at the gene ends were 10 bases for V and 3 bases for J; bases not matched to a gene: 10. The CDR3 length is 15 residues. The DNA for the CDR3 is TGTGCCACAGCCGAGGACAGGGGGCAATACTATGGCTACACCTTC. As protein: CATAEDRGQYYGYTF.

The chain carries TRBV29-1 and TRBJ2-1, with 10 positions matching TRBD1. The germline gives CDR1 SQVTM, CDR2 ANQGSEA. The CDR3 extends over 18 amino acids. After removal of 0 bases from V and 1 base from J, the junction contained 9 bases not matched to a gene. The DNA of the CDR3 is TGCAGCGTTGAAGACACGGGCGGGGACAGGGGATCCTACAATGAGCAGTTCTTC. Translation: CSVEDTGGDRGSYNEQFF.

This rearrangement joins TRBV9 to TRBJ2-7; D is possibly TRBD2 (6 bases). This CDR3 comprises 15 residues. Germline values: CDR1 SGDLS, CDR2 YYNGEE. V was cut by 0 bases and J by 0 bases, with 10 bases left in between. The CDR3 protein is CASSVGLAPSYEQYF. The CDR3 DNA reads TGTGCCAGCAGCGTAGGCCTAGCGCCCTCCTACGAGCAGTACTTC.

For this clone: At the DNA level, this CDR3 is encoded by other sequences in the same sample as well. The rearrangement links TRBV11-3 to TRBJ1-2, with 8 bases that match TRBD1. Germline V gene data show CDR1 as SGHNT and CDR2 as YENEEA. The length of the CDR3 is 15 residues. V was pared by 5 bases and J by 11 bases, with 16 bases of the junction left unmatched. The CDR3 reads CASSEGTGGLVGYTF. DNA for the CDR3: TGTGCCAGCAGCGAGGGGACAGGCGGTTTAGTGGGTTACACCTTC.

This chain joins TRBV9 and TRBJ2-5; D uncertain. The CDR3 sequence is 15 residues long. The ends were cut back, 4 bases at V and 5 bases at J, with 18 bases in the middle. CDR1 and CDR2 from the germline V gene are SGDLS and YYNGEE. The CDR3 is CASSPEATPWETQYF. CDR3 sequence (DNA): TGTGCCAGCAGCCCAGAGGCTACTCCCTGGGAGACCCAGTACTTC.

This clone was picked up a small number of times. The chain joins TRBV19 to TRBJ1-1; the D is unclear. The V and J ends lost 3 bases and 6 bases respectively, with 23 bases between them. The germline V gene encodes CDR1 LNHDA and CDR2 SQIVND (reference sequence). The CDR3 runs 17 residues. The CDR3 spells CASSIEPVYSLSAEAFF. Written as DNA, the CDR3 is TGTGCCAGTAGTATTGAACCCGTATACTCACTCTCTGCTGAAGCTTTCTTT.

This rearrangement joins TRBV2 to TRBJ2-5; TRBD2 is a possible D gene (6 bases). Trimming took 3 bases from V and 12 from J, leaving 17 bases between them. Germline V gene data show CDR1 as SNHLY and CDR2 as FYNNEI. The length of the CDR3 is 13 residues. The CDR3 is CASSEVAGRLKYF. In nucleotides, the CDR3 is TGTGCCAGCAGTGAGGTGGCGGGACGCCTAAAGTACTTC.

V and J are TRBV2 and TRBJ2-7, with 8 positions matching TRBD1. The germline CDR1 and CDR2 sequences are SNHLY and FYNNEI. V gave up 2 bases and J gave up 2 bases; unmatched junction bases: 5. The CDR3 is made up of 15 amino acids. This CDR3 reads CASSETGQGTYEQYF. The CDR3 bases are TGTGCCAGCAGTGAAACCGGACAGGGCACCTACGAGCAGTACTTC.

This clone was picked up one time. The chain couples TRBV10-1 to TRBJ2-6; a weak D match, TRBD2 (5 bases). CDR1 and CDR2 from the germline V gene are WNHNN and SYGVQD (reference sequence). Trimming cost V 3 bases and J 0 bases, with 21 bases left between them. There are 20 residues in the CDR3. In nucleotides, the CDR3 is TGCGCCAGCAGTGAACTAGGGCCCTTCACCCCCGACTCTGGGGCCAACGTCCTGACTTTC. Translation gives CASSELGPFTPDSGANVLTF.

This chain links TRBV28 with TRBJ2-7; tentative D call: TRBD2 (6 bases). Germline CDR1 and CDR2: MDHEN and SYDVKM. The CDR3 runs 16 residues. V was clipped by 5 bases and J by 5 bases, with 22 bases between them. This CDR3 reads CASSLPRGEIRNEQYF. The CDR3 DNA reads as TGTGCCAGCAGTCTGCCCCGCGGGGAGATTAGAAACGAGCAGTACTTC. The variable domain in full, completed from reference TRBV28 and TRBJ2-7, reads DVKVTQSSRYLVKRTGEKVFLECVQDMDHENMFWYRQDPGLGLRLIYFSYDVKMKEKGDIPEGYSVSREKKERFSLILESASTNQTSMYLCASSLPRGEIRNEQYFGPGTRLTVT.

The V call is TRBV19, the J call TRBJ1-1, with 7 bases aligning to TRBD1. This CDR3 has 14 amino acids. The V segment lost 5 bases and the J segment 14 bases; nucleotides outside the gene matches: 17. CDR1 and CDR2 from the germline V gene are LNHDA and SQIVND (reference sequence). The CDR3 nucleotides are TGTGCCAGTAGTGTGGGGCGGACAGGATCCGATTTCTTCTTT. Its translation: CASSVGRTGSDFFF. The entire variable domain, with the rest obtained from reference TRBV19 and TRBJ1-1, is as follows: DGGITQSPKYLFRKEGQNVTLSCEQNLNHDAMYWYRQDPGQGLRLIYYSQIVNDFQKGDIAEGYSVSREKKESFPLTVTSAQKNPTAFYLCASSVGRTGSDFFFGQGTRLTVV.